Sequencing of this TCR beta chain was carried out in a study of response to subunit inactivated influenza vaccine. One entry per CDR3 protein results from TCRdb running MiXCR on the RT-PCR reads. This sample has some 570,000 distinct CDR3 sequences, with 10% to 12% found just once. This clonotype was picked up a small number of times. The CDR3 spans 10 residues. CDR1 MNHEY and CDR2 SVGEGT come from the germline V gene. V lost 5 bases, J lost 7 bases, and 5 bases lay in between. In addition, the sample was reused for a study of T cells expressing NK-cell markers. Per that study: What made the TCR beta cDNA was 5'RACE template switching with UMIs. An anti-gamma-delta TCR antibody restricted sorting to alpha-beta TCR T cells in several experiments. Dominant NKG2C+ clonotype frequencies of 1.0-7.0% of CD8+ T cells were measured in about six donors. Four of the donors also had these clonotypes leading their CD3+CD56-NKG2C+ fraction. Expanded NKG2C+ T cell clones were not confirmed as HCMV-specific.

The chain combines TRBV6-2 or TRBV6-3 with TRBJ2-5; D is undetermined. Sequences were derived from PBMCs from blood, sampled on the day of vaccination. The source of this sequence is a middle-aged man who received an inactivated influenza vaccine. Here the CDR3 reads CASSKGTQYF. The CDR3 coding sequence is TGTGCCAGCAGTAAGGGGACCCAGTACTTC.